This T cell receptor beta chain was sequenced in a study of cytomegalovirus exposure and HLA in healthy donors. Study conclusions and caveats: Accurate predictions that matched the HLA-A and HLA-B alleles of most subjects were reportedly made from TCR beta sequences.

In the PCR, 60 Vbeta and 13 Jbeta primers were used. Sequencing used immunoSEQ multiplex PCR; TCRdb keeps in-frame clones, though not all of them. The sample includes under 200,000 clones. Those who donated were healthy bone marrow donors. Notes on this clone: Its antigen remains unidentified.

Sequencing used PBMCs. The source is a young man in good health and CMV-seronegative.

The CDR3 spells CASSSQAGAYNEQFF. The DNA of the CDR3 is TGTGCCAGCAGCTCACAAGCGGGAGCCTACAATGAGCAGTTCTTC. The chain has TRBV11-3 and TRBJ2-1; 8 nucleotides line up with TRBD2. This CDR3 is built from 15 residues. V lost 4 bases, J lost 2 bases, and 4 bases stayed unmatched. Germline-derived CDR1 and CDR2 are SGHNT and YENEEA.